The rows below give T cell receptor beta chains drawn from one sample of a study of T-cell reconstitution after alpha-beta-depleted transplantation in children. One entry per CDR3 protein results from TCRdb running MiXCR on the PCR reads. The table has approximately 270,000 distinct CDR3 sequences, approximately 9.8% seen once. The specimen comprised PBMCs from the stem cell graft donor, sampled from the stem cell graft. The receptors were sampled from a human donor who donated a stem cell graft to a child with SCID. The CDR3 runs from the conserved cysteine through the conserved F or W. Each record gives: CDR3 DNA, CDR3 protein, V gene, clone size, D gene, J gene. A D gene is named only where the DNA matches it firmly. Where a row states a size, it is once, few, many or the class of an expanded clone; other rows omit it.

CDR3nt: TGTGCCAGCAGTTACTCGGGCCGTACCGAGGAAAAACTGTTTTTT; CDR3aa: CASSYSGRTEEKLFF; v_gene: TRBV6-5; abundance: .; d_gene: .; j_gene: TRBJ1-4
CDR3nt: TGTGCCACCAGCTTAGCTAGCGGGGGCACCGGGGAGCTGTTTTTT; CDR3aa: CATSLASGGTGELFF; v_gene: TRBV7-2; abundance: .; d_gene: TRBD2; j_gene: TRBJ2-2
CDR3nt: TGTGCCAGCTTGGGACAGGCCGTTCGGTGGGAGCAGTACTTC; CDR3aa: CASLGQAVRWEQYF; v_gene: TRBV5-7; abundance: .; d_gene: TRBD1; j_gene: TRBJ2-7
CDR3nt: TGTGCCAGCAGCTTAGCCAGGGCCCCGAGCGGGGAGCTGTTTTTT; CDR3aa: CASSLARAPSGELFF; v_gene: TRBV12-3/TRBV12-4; abundance: many; d_gene: .; j_gene: TRBJ2-2
CDR3nt: TGTGCCAGCAGCTTAGGCCTTATCTACGAGCAGTACTTC; CDR3aa: CASSLGLIYEQYF; v_gene: TRBV13; abundance: few; d_gene: .; j_gene: TRBJ2-7
CDR3nt: TGTGCCAGCCGGCGCGACAGGGACGGTGAGCAGTTCTTC; CDR3aa: CASRRDRDGEQFF; v_gene: TRBV12-3/TRBV12-4; abundance: few; d_gene: TRBD1; j_gene: TRBJ2-1
CDR3nt: TGCAGTGCCCGAACCTCCTACGAGCAGTACTTC; CDR3aa: CSARTSYEQYF; v_gene: TRBV20-1; abundance: .; d_gene: .; j_gene: TRBJ2-7
CDR3nt: TGTGCCATCAATGAAGGACAGACGAACACCGGGGAGCTGTTTTTT; CDR3aa: CAINEGQTNTGELFF; v_gene: TRBV10-3; abundance: .; d_gene: .; j_gene: TRBJ2-2
CDR3nt: TGTGCCAGCAGCTACGGACAGGGGGCGAACACCGGGGAGCTGTTTTTT; CDR3aa: CASSYGQGANTGELFF; v_gene: TRBV5-6; abundance: .; d_gene: TRBD1; j_gene: TRBJ2-2
CDR3nt: TGTGCCAGCAGCCAAGGAGTCGAGCTACCCTACGAGCAGTACTTC; CDR3aa: CASSQGVELPYEQYF; v_gene: TRBV3-1; abundance: many; d_gene: .; j_gene: TRBJ2-7
CDR3nt: TGTGCCATCACATATCCAGGAGGCATCATGGACGAGCAGTACTTC; CDR3aa: CAITYPGGIMDEQYF; v_gene: TRBV12-3/TRBV12-4; abundance: few; d_gene: .; j_gene: TRBJ2-7
CDR3nt: TGTGCCAGCAGCCAAGGGACACCTGTCGGCTTAAAAAACATTCAGTACTTC; CDR3aa: CASSQGTPVGLKNIQYF; v_gene: TRBV3-1; abundance: .; d_gene: .; j_gene: TRBJ2-4
CDR3nt: TGTGCCAGCAGCTTAGATCGGGGAATCAACACTGAAGCTTTCTTT; CDR3aa: CASSLDRGINTEAFF; v_gene: TRBV7-8; abundance: .; d_gene: .; j_gene: TRBJ1-1
CDR3nt: TGTGCCAGCAGCGTAGTGGGGACAACCGGGGAGCAGTACTTC; CDR3aa: CASSVVGTTGEQYF; v_gene: TRBV9; abundance: many; d_gene: .; j_gene: TRBJ2-7
CDR3nt: TGCAGTGCTAGGCACCCGGGACAGGGTTCGAACACTGAAGCTTTCTTT; CDR3aa: CSARHPGQGSNTEAFF; v_gene: TRBV20-1; abundance: many; d_gene: TRBD1; j_gene: TRBJ1-1
CDR3nt: TGTGCCATGTGCCCAGGGCTCCTCTATGGCTACACCTTC; CDR3aa: CAMCPGLLYGYTF; v_gene: TRBV7-9; abundance: .; d_gene: .; j_gene: TRBJ1-2
CDR3nt: TGTGCCAGCAGCTCAAGACTAGCGGGGGGGCAAGATACGCAGTATTTT; CDR3aa: CASSSRLAGGQDTQYF; v_gene: TRBV7-6; abundance: once; d_gene: TRBD2; j_gene: TRBJ2-3
CDR3nt: TGTGCCAGCAGCTTTGGACTTATTGAGCAGTACTTC; CDR3aa: CASSFGLIEQYF; v_gene: TRBV5-6; abundance: few; d_gene: .; j_gene: TRBJ2-7
CDR3nt: TGCAGCGGGGGCGCCAAGGGGGTCGGGGAGCTGTTTTTT; CDR3aa: CSGGAKGVGELFF; v_gene: TRBV29-1; abundance: .; d_gene: .; j_gene: TRBJ2-2
CDR3nt: TGTGCCAGCAGCCCCCGCGGACAGGGGAACACCGGGGAGCTGTTTTTT; CDR3aa: CASSPRGQGNTGELFF; v_gene: TRBV9; abundance: .; d_gene: TRBD1; j_gene: TRBJ2-2
CDR3nt: TGTGCCAGCAGCTCGGCGGGGCTCGGCACAGATACGCAGTATTTT; CDR3aa: CASSSAGLGTDTQYF; v_gene: TRBV7-3; abundance: .; d_gene: .; j_gene: TRBJ2-3
CDR3nt: TGTGCCAGCAGCGCCCTCGGGGTAGTGCCCGGGGAGCTGTTTTTT; CDR3aa: CASSALGVVPGELFF; v_gene: TRBV7-3; abundance: many; d_gene: .; j_gene: TRBJ2-2